This entry lists 13 T cell receptor beta chains sequenced from one sample in a study of OX40 agonist ivuxolimab in advanced cancers. Only in-frame clones appear in the TCRdb table, and some are missing; sequencing was by immunoSEQ multiplex PCR. Among some 96,000 clones listed, 85% to 95% were seen once. The material sequenced was CD4+ or CD8+ T cells sorted from blood, taken in a trial of the OX40 agonist ivuxolimab. The receptors were gathered from an adult with an advanced solid tumor such as melanoma, head and neck, liver or kidney cancer.

In its sample, this clone was seen once. The V call is TRBV28, the J call TRBJ2-7; D not resolved. Germline CDR1 MDHEN, CDR2 SYDVKM. V was pared by 5 bases and J by 2 bases, with 7 bases between. This CDR3 contains 12 residues. The DNA of the CDR3 is TGTGCCAGCAGTGCGACACCCTACGAGCAGTACTTC. It encodes CASSATPYEQYF. The full variable domain, rest sourced from reference TRBV28 and TRBJ2-7, is DVKVTQSSRYLVKRTGEKVFLECVQDMDHENMFWYRQDPGLGLRLIYFSYDVKMKEKGDIPEGYSVSREKKERFSLILESASTNQTSMYLCASSATPYEQYFGPGTRLTVT.

This chain joins TRBV2 and TRBJ2-2; D assignment may be TRBD1 or TRBD2 (5 bases each). This CDR3 is built from 16 residues. V dropped 4 bases and J dropped 0 bases, with 12 bases sitting between them. Germline V CDR1 and CDR2: SNHLY, FYNNEI. CDR3 DNA: TGTGCCAGCAGTGTACTATGGGGGTCGAACACCGGGGAGCTGTTTTTT. Its translation is CASSVLWGSNTGELFF.

The chain joins TRBV6-6 to TRBJ2-1; 8 bases align to TRBD1. The length of the CDR3 is 16 residues. CDR1 is MNHNY and CDR2 is SVGAGI in the germline V gene (reference sequence). V gave up 4 bases and J gave up 6 bases; unmatched junction bases: 11. CDR3 DNA sequence: TGTGCCAGCAGTTCGACAGGGGAGCCGAGGGGCAATGAGCAGTTCTTC. Amino acid sequence: CASSSTGEPRGNEQFF.

The CDR3 region is CAWSGGRVPGNTIYF. CDR3 bases: TGTGCCTGGAGTGGCGGCAGGGTTCCTGGAAACACCATATATTTT. This chain connects TRBV30 to TRBJ1-3; TRBD1 is a possible D gene (5 bases). V was clipped by 1 base and J by 2 bases, with 12 bases between them. Germline V lookup: CDR1 GTSNPN, CDR2 SVGIG (reference sequence). CDR3 length equals 15 residues. The full variable domain, with the rest looked up from reference TRBV30 and TRBJ1-3, is SQTIHQWPATLVQPVGSPLSLECTVEGTSNPNLYWYRQAAGRGLQLLFYSVGIGQISSEVPQNLSASRPQDRQFILSSKKLLLSDSGFYLCAWSGGRVPGNTIYFGEGSWLTVV.

J is TRBJ2-1 and V is TRBV5-4, with D maybe TRBD2 (5 bases). CDR1 and CDR2 from the germline V gene are SGHNT and YYREEE (reference sequence). CDR3 length equals 15 residues. Trimming left V 2 bases short and J 0 bases short, with 9 bases between. The CDR3 region is CASSLSGSSYNEQFF. CDR3 nucleotide sequence: TGTGCCAGCAGCTTATCGGGAAGCTCCTACAATGAGCAGTTCTTC.

The chain carries TRBV7-2 and TRBJ1-5; D gene unclear. The germline V gene has CDR1 SGHTA and CDR2 FQGNSA. The CDR3 sequence is 13 residues long. Trimming stripped 3 bases from V and 3 bases from J, with 6 bases between. The CDR3 is CASSLIDNQPQHF. The CDR3 region has the DNA TGTGCCAGCAGCTTGATTGACAATCAGCCCCAGCATTTT.

The chain employs TRBV6-6 and TRBJ2-5, with D unresolved. The germline V and J ends were trimmed by 5 bases and 2 bases, with 6 bases remaining between them. Germline CDR1 and CDR2: MNHNY and SVGAGI (reference sequence). CDR3 size: 12 residues. In DNA, the CDR3 is TGTGCCAGCAGTAGGAGACAAGAGACCCAGTACTTC. Protein sequence: CASSRRQETQYF.

Only one count was recorded for this clone. The gene calls are TRBV5-1 and TRBJ1-3, with a weak D call TRBD1 (5 bases). The CDR3 runs 17 residues. Deletions cut 1 base from V and 0 bases from J, with 14 bases between. From germline, CDR1 is SGHRS and CDR2 YFSETQ. The CDR3: CASSLLGDLHSGNTIYF. The CDR3 nucleotides read TGCGCCAGCAGCTTGTTGGGGGACCTTCACTCTGGAAACACCATATATTTT.

This chain joins TRBV4-1 and TRBJ2-7; TRBD2 matches at 11 bases. V lost 0 bases, J lost 4 bases, and 5 bases stayed unmatched. Germline lookup yields CDR1 MGHRA and CDR2 YSYEKL. The CDR3 has 16 residues. CDR3 loop: CASSQDVTSGSYEQYF. For the CDR3, the DNA is TGCGCCAGCAGCCAAGATGTTACTAGCGGGAGTTACGAGCAGTACTTC.

The genes are TRBV28 and TRBJ1-5; the match to TRBD1 covers 7 bases. V trimming: 3 bases; J trimming: 1 base; junction bases outside the gene matches: 12. The V gene's germline CDR1 is MDHEN and CDR2 SYDVKM. This CDR3 has 18 residues. The CDR3, as DNA: TGTGCCAGCAGTTTTGCGCGGGCGACAGGGAAAAGCAATCAGCCCCAGCATTTT. Its translation: CASSFARATGKSNQPQHF.

This clone turned up a few times. V gene TRBV6-1 combines with J gene TRBJ2-7; weak D call: TRBD1 (5 bases). Germline loops: CDR1 MNHNS, CDR2 SASEGT. The V end lost 1 base, the J end lost 6 bases, and 10 bases lay between the germline ends. The CDR3 contains 13 residues. The CDR3 nucleotides are TGTGCCAGCAGTGAAGGACGGCAGGGCGAGCAGTACTTC. Protein product: CASSEGRQGEQYF.

V and J are TRBV15 and TRBJ1-5; weak D call: TRBD1 (5 bases). Trimming took 5 bases from V and 6 from J, leaving 14 bases between them. The germline V gene has CDR1 LNHNV and CDR2 YYDKDF (reference sequence). This CDR3 has 14 residues. In nucleotides, the CDR3 is TGTGCCACCAGCCTTCAGGGTTCCGGTCAGCCCCAGCATTTT. Protein: CATSLQGSGQPQHF. The variable domain in full, completed from reference TRBV15 and TRBJ1-5, reads DAMVIQNPRYQVTQFGKPVTLSCSQTLNHNVMYWYQQKSSQAPKLLFHYYDKDFNNEADTPDNFQSRRPNTSFCFLDIRSPGLGDTAMYLCATSLQGSGQPQHFGDGTRLSIL.

The rearrangement links TRBV25-1 to TRBJ2-7; TRBD2 aligns across 12 bases. Germline-derived CDR1 and CDR2 are MGHDK and SYGVNS. The CDR3 sequence is 16 residues long. V was clipped by 2 bases and J by 9 bases; unmatched bases: 11. The CDR3 loop is CASSEHGLAGLQVQYF. Here the CDR3 DNA reads TGTGCCAGCAGTGAACACGGACTAGCGGGATTGCAGGTGCAGTACTTC.